This T cell receptor (beta chain) was retrieved from a study of T cell responses to AZD1222 COVID-19 vaccine. Sequenced by immunoSEQ multiplex PCR; TCRdb stores in-frame clones only, minus some. Found here are about 100,000 clones, about 93% of them singletons; the top ten hold under 2%. Germline CDR1 is SGHVS and CDR2 is FQNEAQ. This CDR3 region has 16 residues. Trimming left V 0 bases short and J 4 bases short, with 13 bases between. Overall study findings and caveats: Among vaccine-associated CD4 TCRs, coverage spanned spike, with dominance at 160-218 and 743-854. Just a handful of AZD1222 recipients tested seropositive at baseline. Donors in the cohort were predominantly white British and more often female, and clonal diversity was possibly underestimated.

Turning to this clone: As yet, its antigen is unknown.

Source: peripheral blood, taken on day 0 of AZD1222 vaccination. This chain joins TRBV7-8 and TRBJ2-1, with D possibly being TRBD2 (5 bases). This receptor was obtained from an adult in good health. The CDR3 bases are TGTGCCAGCAGCTTAGCGGGGAGCGGCAGTTACAATGAGCAGTTCTTC. This gives the protein CASSLAGSGSYNEQFF.